The clone carrying this T cell receptor beta chain was observed many times. The study enrolled patients aged 18 to 65 with newly diagnosed hyperthyroidism of under 2 months' duration. Patients having uncontrolled infection, another autoimmune disease, pregnancy or lactation were not included. Diagnostic assessment was based on clinical symptoms, serum thyroxine and TRAb, thyroid ultrasound and orbital computed tomography. This sample stems from a study of T cells in Graves' hyperthyroidism and ophthalmopathy. RNA transcripts yielded amplified TCR beta CDR3 regions. The HTBI primer set drove a first-round RT-PCR of the TCR CDR3. Via MiXCR, TCRdb re-called the multiplex PCR reads, giving one row per CDR3 protein. The sample lists under 400,000 distinct CDR3 sequences; around a sixth were seen once. CDR3 length: 14 amino acids. CDR1 and CDR2 (germline): SEHNR, FQNEAQ (reference sequence). Trimming took 4 bases from V and 2 from J, leaving 10 bases between them.

V and J are TRBV7-9 and TRBJ2-3; TRBD1 or TRBD2 may be the D gene (5 bases each). This receptor was identified in a woman between 45 and 60 years old with Graves' hyperthyroidism. Sequencing was done on a sample of blood. CDR3 in DNA: TGTGCCAGCAGCTCCGGGGCCGACACAGATACGCAGTATTTT. Its protein product is CASSSGADTDTQYF.